The clone carrying this TCR beta chain was picked up one time. Its specificity is unknown. This CDR3 has 14 residues. CDR1 and CDR2 from the germline V gene are SGDLS and YYNGEE. V gave up 4 bases and J gave up 4 bases; unmatched junction bases: 6. This sample is drawn from a study of post-analysis software for immune sequencing data. Looking at the study overall: Several disease courses (relapsing-remitting, secondary progressive and progressive-relapsing) of multiple sclerosis were included.

TCR beta cDNA libraries included unique molecular identifiers. TCRdb called the PCR reads again in MiXCR, with one record for every CDR3 protein. The sample records more than 450,000 distinct CDR3 sequences, 34% being singletons. General study findings and limits: Those with multiple sclerosis, the patient group, showed significantly lower normalized Chao1 diversity than controls. Relative to controls, patients had five TRBV segments at higher frequency, with TRBV5-6, TRBV5-1 and TRBV20-1 among these. F measure grouped same-batch samples tightly together.

Sequencing input: blood. The chain has TRBV9 and TRBJ1-2, with 8 bases fitting TRBD1. The sequence was obtained from a girl aged 2-17 years with multiple sclerosis. CDR3 amino acids: CASSSGQARYGYTF. The CDR3 DNA sequence: TGTGCCAGCAGCTCGGGACAGGCGCGCTATGGCTACACCTTC. The full variable domain, completed using reference TRBV9 and TRBJ1-2, is DSGVTQTPKHLITATGQRVTLRCSPRSGDLSVYWYQQSLDQGLQFLIQYYNGEERAKGNILERFSAQQFPDLHSELNLSSLELGDSALYFCASSSGQARYGYTFGSGTRLTVV.